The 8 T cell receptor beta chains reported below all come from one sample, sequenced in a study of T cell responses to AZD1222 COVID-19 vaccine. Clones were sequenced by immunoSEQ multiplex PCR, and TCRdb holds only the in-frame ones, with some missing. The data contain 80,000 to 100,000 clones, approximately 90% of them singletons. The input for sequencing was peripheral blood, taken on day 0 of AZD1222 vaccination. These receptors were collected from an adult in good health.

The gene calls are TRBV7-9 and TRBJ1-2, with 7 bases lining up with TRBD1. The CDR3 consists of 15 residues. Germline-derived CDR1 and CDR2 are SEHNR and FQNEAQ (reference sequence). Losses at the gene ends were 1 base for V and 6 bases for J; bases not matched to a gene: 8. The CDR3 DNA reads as TGTGCCAGCAGCTTAGTATGGGAGACAGGGCATGGCTACACCTTC. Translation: CASSLVWETGHGYTF.

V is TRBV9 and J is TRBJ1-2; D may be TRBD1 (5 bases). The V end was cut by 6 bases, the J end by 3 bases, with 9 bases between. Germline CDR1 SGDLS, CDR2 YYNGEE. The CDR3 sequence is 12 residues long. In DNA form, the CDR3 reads TGTGCCAGCAACGGGGCTTACTATGGCTACACCTTC. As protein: CASNGAYYGYTF.

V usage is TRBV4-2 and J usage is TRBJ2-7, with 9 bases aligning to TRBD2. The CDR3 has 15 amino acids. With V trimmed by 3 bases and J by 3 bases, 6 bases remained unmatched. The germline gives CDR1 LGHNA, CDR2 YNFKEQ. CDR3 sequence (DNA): TGTGCCAGCAGCCATCTTCCTAGCGGGGACTACGAGCAGTACTTC. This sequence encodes CASSHLPSGDYEQYF.

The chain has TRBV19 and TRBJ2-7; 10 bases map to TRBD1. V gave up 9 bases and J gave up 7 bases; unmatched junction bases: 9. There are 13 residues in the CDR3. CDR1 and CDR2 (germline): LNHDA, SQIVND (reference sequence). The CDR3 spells CASRDRGTLEQYF. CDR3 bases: TGTGCCAGCCGGGACAGGGGAACCCTTGAGCAGTACTTC. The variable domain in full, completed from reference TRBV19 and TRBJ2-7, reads DGGITQSPKYLFRKEGQNVTLSCEQNLNHDAMYWYRQDPGQGLRLIYYSQIVNDFQKGDIAEGYSVSREKKESFPLTVTSAQKNPTAFYLCASRDRGTLEQYFGPGTRLTVT.

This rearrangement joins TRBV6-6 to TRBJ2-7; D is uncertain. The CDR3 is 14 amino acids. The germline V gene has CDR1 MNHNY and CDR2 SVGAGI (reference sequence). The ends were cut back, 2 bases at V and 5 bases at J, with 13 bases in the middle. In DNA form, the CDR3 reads TGTGCCAGCAGTTACACAGTCCCGGGCAACGAGCAGTACTTC. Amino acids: CASSYTVPGNEQYF.

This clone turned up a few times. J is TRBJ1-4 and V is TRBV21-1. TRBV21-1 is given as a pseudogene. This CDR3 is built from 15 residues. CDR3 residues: CASSKRAGGNEKLFF. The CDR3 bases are TGTGCCAGCAGCAAAAGAGCCGGGGGTAATGAAAAACTGTTTTTT.

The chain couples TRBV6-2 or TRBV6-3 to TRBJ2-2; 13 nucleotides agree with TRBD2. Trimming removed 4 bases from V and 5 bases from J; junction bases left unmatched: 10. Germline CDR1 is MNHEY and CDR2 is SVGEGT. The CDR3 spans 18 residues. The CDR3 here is CASSSLAGGPLLTGELFF. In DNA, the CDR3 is TGTGCCAGCAGTTCACTAGCGGGAGGGCCTTTGTTGACCGGGGAGCTGTTTTTT.

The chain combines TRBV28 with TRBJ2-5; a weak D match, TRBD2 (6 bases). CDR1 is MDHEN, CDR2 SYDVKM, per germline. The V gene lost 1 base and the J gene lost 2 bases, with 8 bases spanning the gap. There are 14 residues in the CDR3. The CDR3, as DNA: TGTGCCAGCAGTTTATCAGGGACTCAAGAGACCCAGTACTTC. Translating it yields CASSLSGTQETQYF.